This T cell receptor beta chain originates from a study of neurological immune-mediated disorders. Study-level points and caveats: The most TCR clonal expansion was seen in HTLV-1-associated myelopathy, whereas the least was seen in multiple sclerosis, below the level in healthy controls.

This clonotype occurred many times. As yet, its antigen is unknown. The CDR3 sequence is 12 residues long. Germline values: CDR1 LGHDT, CDR2 YNNKEL (reference sequence). Trimming took off 2 bases at V and 4 bases at J, with 6 bases between the two ends. Time point here: longitudinal time-point 2. One entry per CDR3 protein results from TCRdb running MiXCR on the 5' RACE reads. Here the sample spans tens of thousands of distinct CDR3 sequences, nearly 6% being singletons. Sample: PBMCs. The origin of this receptor is an older woman with multiple sclerosis. The chain is built from TRBV3-1 and TRBJ2-7; D remains unclear. CDR3 DNA sequence: TGTGCCAGCAGCCAATTAGATTACGAGCAGTACTTC. Translation: CASSQLDYEQYF.